This TCR beta chain was sequenced in a study of T-cell memory formation after mild COVID-19. About the study: TCR clusters largely stayed donor specific. Study-level results: Second-wave clones that peaked on day 37 lacked confirmed SARS-CoV-2 specificity.

On this clonotype itself: Its antigen is still unknown.

TCRalpha and TCRbeta libraries used 5'RACE with constant-segment primers and UMIs. From the 5' RACE reads, TCRdb called clonotypes with MiXCR, one entry per CDR3 protein. Of 150,000 to 200,000 distinct CDR3 sequences detected, 11% appear once; the ten largest clones hold about 3.8%. The germline CDR1 and CDR2 sequences are KGHSH and LQKENI. CDR3 size: 12 residues. V lost 3 bases to trimming and J lost 5 bases, with 7 bases between them. The material sequenced was PBMCs or a T cell subset sorted from them (not recorded which). This clonotype originated in a man younger than 35 who had mild COVID-19 (a few samples of this study predate the infection). Cell type and time point are not known. The J gene is TRBJ2-5, the V gene TRBV18, with D uncertain. CDR3 nucleotides: TGTGCCAGCTCACCCTCGAGCGAGACCCAGTACTTC. Amino acid sequence: CASSPSSETQYF.